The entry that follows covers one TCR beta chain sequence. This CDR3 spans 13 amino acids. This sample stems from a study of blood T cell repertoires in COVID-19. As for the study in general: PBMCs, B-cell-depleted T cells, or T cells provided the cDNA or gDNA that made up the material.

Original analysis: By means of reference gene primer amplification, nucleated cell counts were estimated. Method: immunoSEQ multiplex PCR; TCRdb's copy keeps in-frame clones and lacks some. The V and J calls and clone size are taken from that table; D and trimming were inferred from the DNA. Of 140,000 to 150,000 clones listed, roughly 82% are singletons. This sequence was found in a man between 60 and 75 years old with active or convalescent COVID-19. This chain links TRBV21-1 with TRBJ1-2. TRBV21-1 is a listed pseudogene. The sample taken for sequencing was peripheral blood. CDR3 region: CASYRLTIYGYTF. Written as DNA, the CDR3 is TGTGCCTCCTACCGACTGACGATCTATGGCTACACCTTC.